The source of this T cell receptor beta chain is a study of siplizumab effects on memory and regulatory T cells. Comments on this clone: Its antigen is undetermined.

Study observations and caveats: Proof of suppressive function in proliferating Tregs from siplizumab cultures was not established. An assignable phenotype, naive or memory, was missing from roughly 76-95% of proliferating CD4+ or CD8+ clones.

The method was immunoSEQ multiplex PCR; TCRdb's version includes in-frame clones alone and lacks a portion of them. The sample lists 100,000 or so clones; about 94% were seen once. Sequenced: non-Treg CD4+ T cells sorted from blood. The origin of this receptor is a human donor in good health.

The CDR3 protein is CASSEHPGYEQYF. For the CDR3, the DNA is TGTGCCAGCAGTGAACACCCAGGCTACGAGCAGTACTTC. The rearrangement links TRBV25-1 to TRBJ2-7; the D is unclear. CDR1 and CDR2 (germline): MGHDK, SYGVNS. The V and J ends lost 2 bases and 3 bases respectively, with 8 bases between them. The CDR3 has 13 residues.